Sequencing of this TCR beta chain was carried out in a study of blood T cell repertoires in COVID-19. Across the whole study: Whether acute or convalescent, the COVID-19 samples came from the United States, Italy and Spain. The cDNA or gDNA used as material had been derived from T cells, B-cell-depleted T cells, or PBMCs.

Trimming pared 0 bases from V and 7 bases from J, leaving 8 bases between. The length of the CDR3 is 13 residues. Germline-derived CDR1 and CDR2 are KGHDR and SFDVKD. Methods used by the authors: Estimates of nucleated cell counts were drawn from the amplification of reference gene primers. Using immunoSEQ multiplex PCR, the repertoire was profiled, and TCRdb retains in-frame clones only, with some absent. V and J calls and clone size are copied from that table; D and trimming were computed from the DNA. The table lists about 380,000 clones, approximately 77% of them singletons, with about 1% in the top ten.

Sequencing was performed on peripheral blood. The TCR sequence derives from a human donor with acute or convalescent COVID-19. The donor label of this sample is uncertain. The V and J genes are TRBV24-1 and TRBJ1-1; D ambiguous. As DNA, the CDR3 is TGTGCCACCAGTGATTTGTGGGGAGGTGAAGCTTTCTTT. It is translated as CATSDLWGGEAFF.